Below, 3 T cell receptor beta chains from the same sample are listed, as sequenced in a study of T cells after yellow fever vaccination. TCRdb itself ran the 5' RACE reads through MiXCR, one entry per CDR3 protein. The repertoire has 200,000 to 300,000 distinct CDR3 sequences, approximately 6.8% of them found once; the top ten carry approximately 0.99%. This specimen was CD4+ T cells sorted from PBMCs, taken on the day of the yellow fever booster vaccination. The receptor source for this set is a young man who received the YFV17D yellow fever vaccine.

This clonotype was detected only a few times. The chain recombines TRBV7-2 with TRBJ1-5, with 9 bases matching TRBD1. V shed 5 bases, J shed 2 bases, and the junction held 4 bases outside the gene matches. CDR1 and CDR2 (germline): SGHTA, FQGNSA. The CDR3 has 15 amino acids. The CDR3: CASSTQGAGNQPQHF. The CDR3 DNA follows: TGTGCCAGCAGCACACAGGGGGCCGGCAATCAGCCCCAGCATTTT.

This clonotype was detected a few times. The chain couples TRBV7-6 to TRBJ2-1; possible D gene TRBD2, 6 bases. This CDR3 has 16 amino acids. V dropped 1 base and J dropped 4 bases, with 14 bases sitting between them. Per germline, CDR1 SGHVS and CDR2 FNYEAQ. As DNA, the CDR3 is TGTGCCAGCAGCTTAGTTTCGGGAGTCGAGTACAATGAGCAGTTCTTC. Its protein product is CASSLVSGVEYNEQFF.

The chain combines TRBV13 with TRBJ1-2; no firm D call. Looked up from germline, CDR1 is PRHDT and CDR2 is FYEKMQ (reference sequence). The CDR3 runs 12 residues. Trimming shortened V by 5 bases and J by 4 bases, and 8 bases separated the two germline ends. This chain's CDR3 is CASSQESYGYTF. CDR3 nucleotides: TGTGCCAGCAGCCAGGAGAGCTATGGCTACACCTTC.